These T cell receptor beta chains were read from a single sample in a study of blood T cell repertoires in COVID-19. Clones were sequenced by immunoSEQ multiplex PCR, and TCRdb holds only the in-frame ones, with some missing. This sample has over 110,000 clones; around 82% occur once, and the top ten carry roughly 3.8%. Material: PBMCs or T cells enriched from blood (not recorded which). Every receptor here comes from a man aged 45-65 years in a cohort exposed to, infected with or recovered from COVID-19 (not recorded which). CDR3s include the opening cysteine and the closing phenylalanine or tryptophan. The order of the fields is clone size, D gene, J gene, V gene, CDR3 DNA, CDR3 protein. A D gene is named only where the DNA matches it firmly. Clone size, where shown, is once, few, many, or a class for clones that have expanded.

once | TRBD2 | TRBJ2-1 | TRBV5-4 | TGTGCCAGCAGCTTGACTAGCGGTTCCTACAATGAGCAGTTCTTC | CASSLTSGSYNEQFF
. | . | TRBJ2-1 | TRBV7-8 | TGTGCCAGCAGCTTAGGGCCTCAGGGGATGGGGCAGTTCTTC | CASSLGPQGMGQFF
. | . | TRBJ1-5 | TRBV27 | TGTGCCAGCAGAACCCAAGGGGGCAATCAGCCCCAGCATTTT | CASRTQGGNQPQHF
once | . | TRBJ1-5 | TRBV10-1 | TGCGCCACTTACACCCATCCCCTTCCCTTCCTGCAGCCCCAGCATTTT | CATYTHPLPFLQPQHF
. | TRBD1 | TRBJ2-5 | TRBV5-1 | TGCGCCAGCAGCCTGGGACAGGGCGGTGAGACCCAGTACTTC | CASSLGQGGETQYF
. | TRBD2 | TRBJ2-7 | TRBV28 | TGTGCCAGCGCGGAAAGTTTTCGCGGGAGGTACGAGCAGTACTTC | CASAESFRGRYEQYF
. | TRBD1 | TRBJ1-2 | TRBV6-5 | TGTGCCAGCAGGTCCGGGACAGGGGGCTACTATGGCTACACCTTC | CASRSGTGGYYGYTF
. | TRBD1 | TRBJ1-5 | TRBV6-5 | TGTGCCAGCAGCCAGGACAGGGGAGGGCAGCCCCAGCATTTT | CASSQDRGGQPQHF
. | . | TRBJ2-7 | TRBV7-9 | TGTGCCAGCAGTAGCTTAGTCGCGGGGTCCTACGAGCAGTACTTC | CASSSLVAGSYEQYF
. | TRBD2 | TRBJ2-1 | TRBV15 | TGTGCCATACGACTAGCGGGAGAGAATGAGCAGTTCTTC | CAIRLAGENEQFF
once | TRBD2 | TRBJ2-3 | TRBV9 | TGTGCCAGCAGCGGTATAGCGGGGGTTCTAACAGATACGCAGTATTTT | CASSGIAGVLTDTQYF
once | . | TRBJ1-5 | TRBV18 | TGTGCCAGCTCACCCCGACCCACAGGGACCAGCAATCAGCCCCAGCATTTT | CASSPRPTGTSNQPQHF
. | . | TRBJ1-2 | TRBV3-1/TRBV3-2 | TGTGCCAGCAGCCAAGGCGTTGAGAGTCATCACACCTTC | CASSQGVESHHTF
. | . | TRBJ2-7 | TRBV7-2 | TGTGCCAGCAGCTTAGTGCTATACGAGCAGTACTTC | CASSLVLYEQYF
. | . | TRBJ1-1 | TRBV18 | TGTGCCAGCTCACCAGGGGGCCGTGTCTTCACTGAAGCTTTCTTT | CASSPGGRVFTEAFF
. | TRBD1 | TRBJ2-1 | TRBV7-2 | TGTGCCAGCAGCAGACAGGGGGGATCCTACAATGAGCAGTTCTTC | CASSRQGGSYNEQFF
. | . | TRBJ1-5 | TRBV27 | TGTGCCAGCAGGTACAGGGTTGGCAGCAATCAGCCCCAGCATTTT | CASRYRVGSNQPQHF
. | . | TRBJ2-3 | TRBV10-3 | TGTGCCATCAGTAGCGGTCTCACAGATACGCAGTATTTT | CAISSGLTDTQYF
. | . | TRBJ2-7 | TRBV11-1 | TGTGCCAGCAGCTTACGGGGGAACCACTACGAGCAGTACTTC | CASSLRGNHYEQYF
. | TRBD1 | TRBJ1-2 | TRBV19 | TGTGCCAGTACGGGCACTGGACAGGGGTCTTATGGCTACACCTTC | CASTGTGQGSYGYTF
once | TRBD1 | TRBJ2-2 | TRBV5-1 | TGCGCCAGCAGCTCCGGGACAGGGGGAACCGGGGAGCTGTTTTTT | CASSSGTGGTGELFF
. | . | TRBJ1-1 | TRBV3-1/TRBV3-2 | TGTGCCAGCAGCCGTGGTCCGAGCAACACTGAAGCTTTCTTT | CASSRGPSNTEAFF
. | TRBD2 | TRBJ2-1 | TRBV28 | TGTGCCAGCAGTTTGGGCGGGGGAGAGCAGTTCTTC | CASSLGGGEQFF
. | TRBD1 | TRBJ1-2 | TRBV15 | TGTGCCACCAGCACGTCGTGGACAGGGCGAACAGGCTATGGCTACACCTTC | CATSTSWTGRTGYGYTF
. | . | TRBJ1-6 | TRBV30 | TGTGCCTGGAGTCGTAATTCACCCCTCCACTTT | CAWSRNSPLHF
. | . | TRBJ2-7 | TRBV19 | TGTGCCAGTAGTATAGGCGGCGAGCAGTACTTC | CASSIGGEQYF
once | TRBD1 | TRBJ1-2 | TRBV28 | TGTGCCAGCAGTGCGATCCTGGACAGGGTAGAACTTGGCTATGGCTACACCTTC | CASSAILDRVELGYGYTF
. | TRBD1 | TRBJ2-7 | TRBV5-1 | TGCGCCAGCAGTTTTACAGGGGGCGATCGAACCTACGAGCAGTACTTC | CASSFTGGDRTYEQYF
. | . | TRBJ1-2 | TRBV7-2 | TGTGCCAGCAGCCCGGACACCAGTTATGGCTACACCTTC | CASSPDTSYGYTF
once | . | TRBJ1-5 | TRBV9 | TGTGCCAGCAGCGTAGGAACAGGTAGCAATCAGCCCCAGCATTTT | CASSVGTGSNQPQHF
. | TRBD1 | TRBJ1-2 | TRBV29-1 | TGCAGCGTGCGTAAAGGGGGCTTAGGAAATGGCTACACCTTC | CSVRKGGLGNGYTF
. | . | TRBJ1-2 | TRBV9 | TGTGCCAGCATCGGGCCAGGGTATGGCTACACCTTC | CASIGPGYGYTF
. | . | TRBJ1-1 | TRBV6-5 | TGTGCCAGCAGACAGGGTTCGGCGAACACTGAAGCTTTCTTT | CASRQGSANTEAFF
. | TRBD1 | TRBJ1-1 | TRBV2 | TGTGCCAGCAGTGCGTACTCCGGGACAGCCGATCAAGCTTTCTTT | CASSAYSGTADQAFF
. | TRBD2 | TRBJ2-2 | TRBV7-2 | TGTGCCAGCAGCTTATACTTTCGTCTAGCGGGGGGGCCCACCGGGGAGCTGTTTTTT | CASSLYFRLAGGPTGELFF
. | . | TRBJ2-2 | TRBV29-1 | TGCAGCGCTCTACCGGGACAGAACACCGGGGAGCTGTTTTTT | CSALPGQNTGELFF
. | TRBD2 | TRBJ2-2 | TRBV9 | TGTGCCAGCAGCGCCGGGACTAGCGGGAGGGCCGGTGACACCGGGGAGCTGTTTTTT | CASSAGTSGRAGDTGELFF
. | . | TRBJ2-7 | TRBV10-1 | TGCGCCAGCAGTGAGGCCGGGGAGCAGTACTTC | CASSEAGEQYF
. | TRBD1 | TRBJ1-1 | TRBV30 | TGTGCCTGGAGTCAGACAGGGGATGGAACTGAAGCTTTCTTT | CAWSQTGDGTEAFF
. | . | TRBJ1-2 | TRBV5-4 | TGTGCCAGCAGCTTTCAGGGGTCTAACTATGGCTACACCTTC | CASSFQGSNYGYTF
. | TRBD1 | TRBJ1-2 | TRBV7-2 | TGTGCCAGCAGCTCGCAACCGGGGCAGGGGGCTGGGTATGGCTACACCTTC | CASSSQPGQGAGYGYTF
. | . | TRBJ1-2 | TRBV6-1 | TGTGCCAGCAGTGAAGTTGGCACCGCCTATGGCTACACCTTC | CASSEVGTAYGYTF
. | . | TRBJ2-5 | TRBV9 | TGTGCCAGCAACCCCGCCCAGGGGTGGGAGACCCAGTACTTC | CASNPAQGWETQYF
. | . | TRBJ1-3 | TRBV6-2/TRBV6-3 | TGTGCCAGCAGTTCCCCTCCGGGTCATCCGTCCTCCAACACCATATATTTT | CASSSPPGHPSSNTIYF
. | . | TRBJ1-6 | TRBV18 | TGTGCCAGCTCACCGGAGAAGTCGACGACTAATTCACCCCTCCACTTT | CASSPEKSTTNSPLHF
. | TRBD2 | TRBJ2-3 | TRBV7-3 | TGTGCCAGCAGCTCCGGGACTAGCGGGGCAGATACGCAGTATTTT | CASSSGTSGADTQYF
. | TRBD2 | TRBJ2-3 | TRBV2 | TGTGCCAGCAGAGCACTAGCGGGGGCCCCCACAGATACGCAGTATTTT | CASRALAGAPTDTQYF
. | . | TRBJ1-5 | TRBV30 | TGTGCCTGGAGTGTCCCAGGGCTTAGCAATCAGCCCCAGCATTTT | CAWSVPGLSNQPQHF
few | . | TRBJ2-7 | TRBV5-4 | TGTGCCAGCAGCTTGGGACAATCCTACGAGCAGTACTTC | CASSLGQSYEQYF
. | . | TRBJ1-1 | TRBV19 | TGTGCCAGTAGTATAGACAGGGGCACTGAAGCTTTCTTT | CASSIDRGTEAFF
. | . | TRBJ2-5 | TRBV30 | TGTGCCTGGAGTGCACCCTTTCGTCCGGGGCAAGAGACCCAGTACTTC | CAWSAPFRPGQETQYF
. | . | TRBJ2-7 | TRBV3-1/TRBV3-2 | TGTGCCAGCAGCCAAGTCGGCGAGCAGTACTTC | CASSQVGEQYF
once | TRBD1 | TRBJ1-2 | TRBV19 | TGTGCCAGTAGTAGACAGGGGTTATATGGCTACACCTTC | CASSRQGLYGYTF
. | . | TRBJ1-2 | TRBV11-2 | TGTGCCAGCAGCAGCGGGTCTGCCTTTACTAACTATGGCTACACCTTC | CASSSGSAFTNYGYTF
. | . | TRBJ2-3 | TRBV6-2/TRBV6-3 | TGTGCCAGCAGTGGTAGGGGGGGCACGCAGTATTTT | CASSGRGGTQYF